This TCR beta chain is drawn from a study of type 1 regulatory T cells. Looking at the study overall: T-allo10 is a Tr1-enriched, alloantigen-specific CD4 T cell product made in vitro.

The CDR3 totals 15 residues. Germline assignment: CDR1 SEHNR and CDR2 FQNEAQ (reference sequence). V dropped 1 base and J dropped 0 bases, with 7 bases sitting between them. TCRdb re-analysed the reads in MiXCR, keeping a single row per CDR3 protein. The sample gives under 30,000 distinct CDR3 sequences, around 43% of which show up once; 4.8% is in the top ten. Comments on this clonotype: Its antigen remains unknown.

Sequenced material: cultured T cells, either the whole culture or a sorted T cell fraction (not recorded which). The receptor was derived from a human donor in good health. This sequence joins TRBV7-9 and TRBJ2-1, with D unclear. The CDR3 bases are TGTGCCAGCAGCTTAGACAGAGGCTCCTACAATGAGCAGTTCTTC. Protein sequence: CASSLDRGSYNEQFF.